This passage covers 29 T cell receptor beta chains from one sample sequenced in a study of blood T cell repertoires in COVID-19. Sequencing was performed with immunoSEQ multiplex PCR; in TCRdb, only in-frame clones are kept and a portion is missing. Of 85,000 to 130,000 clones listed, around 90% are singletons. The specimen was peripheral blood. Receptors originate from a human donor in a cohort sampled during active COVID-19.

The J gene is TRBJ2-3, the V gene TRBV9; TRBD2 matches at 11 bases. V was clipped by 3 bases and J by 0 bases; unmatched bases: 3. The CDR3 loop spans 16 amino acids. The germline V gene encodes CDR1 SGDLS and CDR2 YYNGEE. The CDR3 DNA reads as TGTGCCAGCAGCGAACTAGCGGGGGAGAGCACAGATACGCAGTATTTT. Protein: CASSELAGESTDTQYF.

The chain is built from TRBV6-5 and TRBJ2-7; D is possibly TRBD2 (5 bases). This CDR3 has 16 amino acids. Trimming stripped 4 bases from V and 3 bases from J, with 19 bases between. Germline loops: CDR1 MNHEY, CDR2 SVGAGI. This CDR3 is CASSSTTVEGLYEQYF. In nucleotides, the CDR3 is TGTGCCAGCAGTTCCACCACCGTCGAGGGCCTCTACGAGCAGTACTTC.

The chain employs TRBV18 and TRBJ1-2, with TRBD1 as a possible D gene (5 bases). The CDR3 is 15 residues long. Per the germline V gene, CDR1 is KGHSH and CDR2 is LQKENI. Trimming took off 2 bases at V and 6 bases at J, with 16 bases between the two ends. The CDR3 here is CASSPGHRESDGYTF. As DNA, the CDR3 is TGTGCCAGCTCACCAGGACACAGAGAAAGCGATGGCTACACCTTC.

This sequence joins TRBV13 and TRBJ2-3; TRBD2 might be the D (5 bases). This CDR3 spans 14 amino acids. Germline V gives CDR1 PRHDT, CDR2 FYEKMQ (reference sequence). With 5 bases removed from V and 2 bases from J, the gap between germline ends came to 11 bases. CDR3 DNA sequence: TGTGCCAGCAGCCCAGAGGGTCCCACAGATACGCAGTATTTT. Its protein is CASSPEGPTDTQYF.

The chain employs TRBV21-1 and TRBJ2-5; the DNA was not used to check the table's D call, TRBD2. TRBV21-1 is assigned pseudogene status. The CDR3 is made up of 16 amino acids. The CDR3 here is CASSKLAGGPQETQYF. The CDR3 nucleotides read TGTGCCAGCAGCAAACTAGCGGGAGGGCCCCAAGAGACCCAGTACTTC.

The CDR3 region is CASSLQGSNGYTF. In DNA, the CDR3 is TGTGCCAGCAGTTTACAGGGTTCAAATGGCTACACCTTC. V gene TRBV6-2 or TRBV6-3 combines with J gene TRBJ1-2; tentatively, D is TRBD1 (6 bases). Deletions cut 4 bases from V and 6 bases from J, with 12 bases between. The CDR3 has 13 residues. Germline CDR1 reads MNHEY; CDR2 reads SVGEGT.

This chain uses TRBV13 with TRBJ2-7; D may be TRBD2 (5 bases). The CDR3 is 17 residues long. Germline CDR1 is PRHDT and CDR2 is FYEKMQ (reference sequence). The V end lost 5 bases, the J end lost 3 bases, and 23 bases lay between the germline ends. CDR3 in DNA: TGTGCCAGCAGCGCTGGTTTCTTGGACTTCCGTAACTACGAGCAGTACTTC. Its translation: CASSAGFLDFRNYEQYF.

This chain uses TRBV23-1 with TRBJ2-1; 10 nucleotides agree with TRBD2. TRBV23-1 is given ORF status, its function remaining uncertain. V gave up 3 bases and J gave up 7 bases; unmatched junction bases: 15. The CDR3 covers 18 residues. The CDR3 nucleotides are TGCGCCAGCAGTCATGAAGGGACTAGCGACGCAACCGGGAATGAGCAGTTCTTC. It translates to CASSHEGTSDATGNEQFF.

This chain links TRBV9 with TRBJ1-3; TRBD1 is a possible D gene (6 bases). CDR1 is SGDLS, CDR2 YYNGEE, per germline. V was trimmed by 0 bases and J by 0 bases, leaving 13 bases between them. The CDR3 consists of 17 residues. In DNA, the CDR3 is TGTGCCAGCAGCGTAGATCTTGGGGGCAGCTCTGGAAACACCATATATTTT. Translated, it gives CASSVDLGGSSGNTIYF.

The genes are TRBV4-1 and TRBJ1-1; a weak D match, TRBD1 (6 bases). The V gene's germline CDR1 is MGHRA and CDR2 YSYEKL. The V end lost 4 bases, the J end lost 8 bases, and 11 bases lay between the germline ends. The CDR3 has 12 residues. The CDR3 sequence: CASSLHQGEAFF. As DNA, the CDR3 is TGCGCCAGCAGCCTACACCAGGGGGAAGCTTTCTTT.

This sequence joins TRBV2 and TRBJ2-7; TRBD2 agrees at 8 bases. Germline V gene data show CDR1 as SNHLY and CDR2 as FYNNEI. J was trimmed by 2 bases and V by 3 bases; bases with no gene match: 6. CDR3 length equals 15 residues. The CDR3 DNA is TGTGCCAGCAGTGAGCCCGGACTAGCCCCCTACGAGCAGTACTTC. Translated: CASSEPGLAPYEQYF.

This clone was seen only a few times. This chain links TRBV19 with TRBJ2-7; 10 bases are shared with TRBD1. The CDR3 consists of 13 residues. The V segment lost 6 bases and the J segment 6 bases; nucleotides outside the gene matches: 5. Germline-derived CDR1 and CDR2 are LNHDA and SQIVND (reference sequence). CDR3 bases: TGTGCCAGTAGCCCCGGGACAGGGGTCGAGCAGTACTTC. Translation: CASSPGTGVEQYF.

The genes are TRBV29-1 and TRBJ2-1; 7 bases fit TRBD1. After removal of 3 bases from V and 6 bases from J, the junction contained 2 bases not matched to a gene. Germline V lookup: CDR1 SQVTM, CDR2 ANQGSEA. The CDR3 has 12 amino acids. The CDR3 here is CSVEAGGNEQFF. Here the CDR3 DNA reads TGCAGCGTTGAGGCAGGGGGCAATGAGCAGTTCTTC.

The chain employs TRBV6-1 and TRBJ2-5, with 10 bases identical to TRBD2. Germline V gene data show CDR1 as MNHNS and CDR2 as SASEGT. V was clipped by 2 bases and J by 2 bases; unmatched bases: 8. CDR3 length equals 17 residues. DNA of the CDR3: TGTGCCAGCAGTGAAAGGGTCAGCGGGAGGGGGCAAGAGACCCAGTACTTC. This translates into CASSERVSGRGQETQYF.

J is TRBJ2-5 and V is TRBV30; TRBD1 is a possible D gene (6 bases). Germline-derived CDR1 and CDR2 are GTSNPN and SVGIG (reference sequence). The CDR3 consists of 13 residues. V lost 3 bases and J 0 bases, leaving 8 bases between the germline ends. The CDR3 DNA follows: TGTGCCTGGAGCAGGGGAAACCAAGAGACCCAGTACTTC. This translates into CAWSRGNQETQYF.

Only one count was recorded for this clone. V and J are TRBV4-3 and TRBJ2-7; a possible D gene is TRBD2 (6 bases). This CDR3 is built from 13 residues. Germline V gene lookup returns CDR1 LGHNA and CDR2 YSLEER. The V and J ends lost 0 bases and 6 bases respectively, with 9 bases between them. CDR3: CASSQDGLSEQYF. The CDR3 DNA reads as TGCGCCAGCAGCCAAGATGGACTAAGCGAGCAGTACTTC.

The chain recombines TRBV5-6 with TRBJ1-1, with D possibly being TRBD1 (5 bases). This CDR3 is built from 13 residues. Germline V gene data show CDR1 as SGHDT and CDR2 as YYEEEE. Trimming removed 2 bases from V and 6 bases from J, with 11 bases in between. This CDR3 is CASSFQGFAEAFF. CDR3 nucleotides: TGTGCCAGCAGCTTTCAGGGTTTCGCTGAAGCTTTCTTT. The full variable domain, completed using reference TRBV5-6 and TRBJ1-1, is DAGVTQSPTHLIKTRGQQVTLRCSPKSGHDTVSWYQQALGQGPQFIFQYYEEEERQRGNFPDRFSGHQFPNYSSELNVNALLLGDSALYLCASSFQGFAEAFFGQGTRLTVV.

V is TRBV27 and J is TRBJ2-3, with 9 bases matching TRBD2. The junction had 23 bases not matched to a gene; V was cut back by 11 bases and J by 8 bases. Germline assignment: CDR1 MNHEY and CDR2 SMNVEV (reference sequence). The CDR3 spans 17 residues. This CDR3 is CAASILIAGDALGTQYF. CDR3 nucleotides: TGTGCCGCTAGCATACTTATAGCGGGAGATGCGTTAGGTACGCAGTATTTT.

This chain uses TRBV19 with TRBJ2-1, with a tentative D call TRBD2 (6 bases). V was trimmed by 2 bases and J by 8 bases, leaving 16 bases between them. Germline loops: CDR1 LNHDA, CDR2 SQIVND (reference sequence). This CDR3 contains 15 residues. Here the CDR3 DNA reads TGTGCCAGTAGTATAAAGGGTGGGGCGGGATATGAGCAGTTCTTC. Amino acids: CASSIKGGAGYEQFF.

Here the CDR3 reads CASSYQRSATNEKLFF. CDR3 bases: TGTGCCAGCAGTTACCAAAGGAGTGCAACTAATGAAAAACTGTTTTTT. The V call is TRBV6-5, the J call TRBJ1-4; D gene uncertain. Trimming left V 2 bases short and J 0 bases short, with 10 bases between. Germline CDR1 is MNHEY and CDR2 is SVGAGI. The CDR3 covers 16 residues.

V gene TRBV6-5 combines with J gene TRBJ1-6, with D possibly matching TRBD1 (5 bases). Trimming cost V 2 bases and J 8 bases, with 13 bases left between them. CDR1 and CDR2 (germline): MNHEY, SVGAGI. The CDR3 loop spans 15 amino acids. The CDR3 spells CASSYLGAPDSPLHF. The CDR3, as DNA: TGTGCCAGCAGTTACCTAGGGGCGCCGGATTCACCCCTCCACTTT.

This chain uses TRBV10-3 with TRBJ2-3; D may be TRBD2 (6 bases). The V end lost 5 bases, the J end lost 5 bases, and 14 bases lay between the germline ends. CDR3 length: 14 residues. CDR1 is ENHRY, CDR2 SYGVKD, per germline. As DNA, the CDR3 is TGTGCCATCAGTTTGACTAGTCTAGGAGATACGCAGTATTTT. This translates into CAISLTSLGDTQYF.

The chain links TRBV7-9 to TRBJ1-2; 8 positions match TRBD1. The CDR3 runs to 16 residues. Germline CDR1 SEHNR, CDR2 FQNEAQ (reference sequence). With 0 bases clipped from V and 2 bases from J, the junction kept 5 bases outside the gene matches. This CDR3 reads CASSLAGTGLNYGYTF. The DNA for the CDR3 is TGTGCCAGCAGCTTAGCAGGGACAGGATTAAACTATGGCTACACCTTC.

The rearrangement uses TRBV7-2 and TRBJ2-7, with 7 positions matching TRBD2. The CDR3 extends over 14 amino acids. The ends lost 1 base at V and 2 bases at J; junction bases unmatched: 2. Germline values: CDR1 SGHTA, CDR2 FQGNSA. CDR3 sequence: CASSLVGGTYEQYF. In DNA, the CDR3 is TGTGCCAGCAGCTTAGTGGGGGGGACCTACGAGCAGTACTTC.

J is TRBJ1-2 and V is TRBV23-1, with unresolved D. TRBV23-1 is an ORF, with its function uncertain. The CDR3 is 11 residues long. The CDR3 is CAPERNYGYTF. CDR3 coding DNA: TGCGCGCCGGAGAGGAACTATGGCTACACCTTC.

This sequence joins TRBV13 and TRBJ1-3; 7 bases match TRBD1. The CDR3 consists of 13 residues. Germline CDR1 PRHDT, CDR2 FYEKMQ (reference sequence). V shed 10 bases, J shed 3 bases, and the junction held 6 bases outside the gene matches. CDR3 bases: TGTGCCACCAAACAGGGGAATGGAAACACCATATATTTT. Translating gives CATKQGNGNTIYF.

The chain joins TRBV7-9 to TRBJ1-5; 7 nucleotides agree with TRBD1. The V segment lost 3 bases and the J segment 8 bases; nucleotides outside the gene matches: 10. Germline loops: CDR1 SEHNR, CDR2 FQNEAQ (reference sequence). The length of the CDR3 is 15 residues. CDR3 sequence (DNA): TGTGCCAGCAGCTTGACAGGGAGTGGGTTAGAGCCCCAGCATTTT. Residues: CASSLTGSGLEPQHF.

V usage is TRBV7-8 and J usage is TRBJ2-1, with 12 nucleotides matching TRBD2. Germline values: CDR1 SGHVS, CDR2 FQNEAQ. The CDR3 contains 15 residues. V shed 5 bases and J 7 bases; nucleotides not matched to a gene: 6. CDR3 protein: CASSPGLAGRNEQFF. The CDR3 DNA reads TGTGCCAGCAGCCCCGGACTAGCGGGGAGGAATGAGCAGTTCTTC.

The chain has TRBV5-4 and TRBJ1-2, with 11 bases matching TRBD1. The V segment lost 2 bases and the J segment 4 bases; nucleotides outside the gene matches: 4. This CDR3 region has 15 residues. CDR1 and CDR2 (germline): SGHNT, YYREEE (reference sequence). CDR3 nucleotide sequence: TGTGCCAGCAGCTTACCGGGACAGGGGGTCTATGGCTACACCTTC. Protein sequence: CASSLPGQGVYGYTF.